This T cell receptor beta chain comes out of a study of human T cells and chemical hapten exposure. Study as a whole: Among samples, TCR yields varied mainly because of small differences in pooled library volume.

Library construction involved attaching unique molecular identifiers to individual cDNA molecules, which allowed quantitative, reproducible TCR counting. Each CDR3 protein is one row after TCRdb ran MiXCR on the RACE reads. The sample includes 35,000 to 50,000 distinct CDR3 sequences, approximately 9.6% of them seen just once. Sample time point: patch test 2, 6 weeks after DPC sensitization. Treatment of the sample: therapeutic diphenylcyclopropenone sensitization with weekly scalp DPC. From whole blood left unfractionated, total RNA was extracted. Germline V lookup: CDR1 LNHDA, CDR2 SQIVND (reference sequence). The length of the CDR3 is 16 residues. Trimming shortened V by 3 bases and J by 0 bases, and 11 bases separated the two germline ends.

The clonotype was recovered from a woman aged 25 to 39 with alopecia areata. Some clones in this sample may be carry-over from other donors' samples. The J gene is TRBJ1-4, the V gene TRBV19, with D perhaps matching TRBD1 (5 bases). The sequences come from whole blood, collected in connection with sensitization to the hapten diphenylcyclopropenone (DPC). In DNA form, the CDR3 reads TGTGCCAGTAGTATGGGACCGAGGACAACTAATGAAAAACTGTTTTTT. Its translation is CASSMGPRTTNEKLFF.